This TCR beta chain stems from a study of regulatory T cells in long-lasting Graves disease (TCRdb year 2021). In the study overall: In the newly diagnosed Graves' disease group, patients had been taking antithyroid drugs for less than 3 months. The study was conducted in China and was registered as a clinical trial. TCR sequencing covered 13 persistent and approximately 20 newly diagnosed Graves' disease patients, some 33 samples in total. Persistent Graves' disease patients were compared with newly diagnosed Graves' disease patients by peripheral blood TCR sequencing and RNA sequencing.

Receptors were amplified or captured by multiplex PCR. This sample was sequenced with an Illumina HiSeq 4000. TCR beta libraries were built with iRepertoire HTBI primers and Arm-PCR amplification of CDR3 regions. Gel purification was performed on PCR products prior to sequencing. Per the authors' processing: Across samples, 60 to 70 TRBV and 14 TRBJ segments were identified and used for gene usage analysis of CDR3 amino acid clonotypes. COPE and FqMerger were used to merge filtered high-quality paired reads into contigs. BLAST was used to align contigs to the IMGT TRBV, TRBD and TRBJ reference genes, and CDR3 was defined following IMGT. Any clonotype with a frequency above 0.1% was classified as a highly expanded clone. Shannon entropy was used to measure repertoire diversity, and the Gini coefficient was used to measure V-J evenness. Public clonotypes were defined as clonotypes shared by more than one individual. Through fastp at Q25 and MiXCR, TCRdb rebuilt clones from the public reads, retaining in-frame beta chains. Each record represents a unique CDR3 protein, reported with the most common genes and DNA among its rows. None of the V and J calls come from the authors' own analysis; TCRdb made them. The table for this sample lists 400,000 to 450,000 distinct CDR3 sequences; about 15% of them were counted only once. In total, the top ten clones hold around 11% of the sample.

Reading the germline V gene gives CDR1 KGHDR and CDR2 SFDVKD. The CDR3, from cysteine to phenylalanine, totals 15 residues. Left in the record is the CDR3 DNA by itself, 45 bases read in frame from the first base. After removal of 8 bases from V and 2 bases from J, the junction retains 7 bases not matched to a gene. Summary of the overall study and its limitations: Because the primary lesion, thyroid tissue, could not be accessed, the study looked at peripheral blood alone. TRBV28, TRBJ1-2 and TRBJ2-5 were preferentially used in persistent disease, while TRBV20-1 and TRBJ2-1 were favored in newly diagnosed disease. The authors acknowledged the small sample size as a limitation that may reduce accuracy. Only the TCR beta chain was sequenced and analyzed. Compared with newly diagnosed patients, patients with persistent Graves' disease had lower TCR Shannon entropy and fewer highly expanded clones, which suggests clonal expansion. More public clonotypes were shared among persistent patients (around 2,600) than among newly diagnosed patients (more than 900).

With regard to this clonotype: There is no known antigen for this receptor. No quality values exist for individual bases; no much larger clone is one base distant.

Explained via the paper, the time point label denotes: newly diagnosed GD, antithyroid drugs for less than 3 months. For both TCR sequencing and RNA sequencing, RNA was extracted from PBMCs using TRIzol. The diagnosis of Graves' disease was made according to American Thyroid Association guidelines. Patients for the study were recruited at an endocrinology department in Xi'an, China. Each patient gave around 9 milliliters of peripheral blood, collected in an EDTA anticoagulant tube. Ficoll Paque Plus density gradient separation was used to isolate PBMCs, and no additional T cell sorting was done. An Agilent 2100 Bioanalyzer and agarose gel were used to assess RNA quality, and a NanoDrop 2000 was used to measure RNA concentration. This sample was shared with a second study, whose subject was T cells in Graves' hyperthyroidism and ophthalmopathy. The second publication reports: A patient counted as having stable Graves' hyperthyroidism if no progression to ophthalmopathy occurred over 18 months of follow-up. The hyperthyroidism patients were between 18 and 65 years old and newly diagnosed, with a disease duration of less than 2 months. Patients with uncontrolled infections, other autoimmune diseases, pregnancy or lactation were excluded. Clinical symptoms, serum thyroxine and TRAb, thyroid ultrasound, and orbital computed tomography formed the basis for the diagnoses. The first round of RT-PCR for the TCR CDR3 was performed with the HTBI primer set and the Qiagen OneStep RT-PCR kit. Most expanded thyroid clonotypes (frequency above 0.001) were also detected in blood, suggesting blood repertoires may reflect thyroid immune responses. Ophthalmopathy was separated from stable hyperthyroidism by a 13 V-J signature model, with approximately 86% sensitivity and about 81% specificity obtained in cross-validation and 80%/75% obtained in testing. During validation, the model predicted progression to ophthalmopathy a median of about 6.5 months ahead of onset, with approximately 70% sensitivity and 72.22% specificity. To identify TCR V-J signatures that set the groups apart, the researchers used a discovery cohort of 95 to 100 patients, made up of 43 with Graves' ophthalmopathy and approximately 57 with stable Graves' hyperthyroidism. Prospective prediction of ophthalmopathy was tested in an independent validation cohort consisting of 18 to 20 hyperthyroidism patients and 17 patients who later progressed to ophthalmopathy. The 75 to 100 discovery patients were randomly split 7:3 into training and test sets. The study also compared thyroid tissue and blood T-cell repertoires from roughly six Graves' hyperthyroidism patients. After blood sampling, hyperthyroidism patients were treated with methimazole at a starting dose of 30 mg daily, and ophthalmopathy patients were treated with high-dose intravenous methylprednisolone. Libraries were constructed in a second round of multiplex PCR, after which size selection and purification were performed. Paired-end sequencing of the libraries was performed with 100 bp reads on an Illumina HiSeq2000. Raw data were processed with SOAPnuke, discarding reads with adapters, uncalled bases, mean Phred below 15, or no exact constant-primer or identifier match. COPE v1.2.5 was used to merge high-quality paired reads, and clonotypes were defined as unique nucleotide sequences. Clonotypes were aligned to IMGT TRBV, TRBD and TRBJ reference segments using MiTCR v1.1. The analysis included only V-J combinations with a frequency above 0.0001, which together covered roughly 99% of the repertoires. The TCS score was defined as F50 (clonal expansion) divided by E x V (chaos), with BLOSUM62-based TCRdist calculated between CDR3 peptides within each V-J. Welch's t-statistics and random forest reduced fewer than 600 V-J features to 13, which were used in a naive Bayes classifier (R e1071). No statistical method was used to fix the sample size in advance, and group allocation was not hidden from the investigators. According to the paper, TCR Vbeta CDR3 sequencing was carried out on over 130 peripheral blood samples, which came from fewer than 50 ophthalmopathy, around 75 hyperthyroidism and approximately 17 progressor patients.

This TCR was recovered from a woman in her twenties or thirties with Graves disease. Donor details come from another sample of the same person, matched by shared clones. This sequence uses TRBV24-1 and TRBJ2-1, with 8 bases aligning to TRBD2. The specimen comprised peripheral blood mononuclear cells (PBMCs), sampled at new diagnosis, from a patient treated with antithyroid drugs. This receptor carries the CDR3 CATTDGRGPYNEQFF. The DNA is as follows: TGTGCCACCACGGACGGGAGGGGCCCCTACAATGAGCAGTTCTTC.